The 7 T cell receptor beta chains given below trace back to one sample, sequenced in a study of CD8 T cell repertoires and HIV-1 epitope variants. The protocol was immunoSEQ multiplex PCR, while the TCRdb copy is restricted to in-frame clones and leaves out a portion. The sample holds about 90,000 clones; roughly four fifths are singletons and the top ten take roughly 25%. Specimen: uncultured baseline CD8+ T cells from peripheral blood mononuclear cells (PBMCs). The receptor set was obtained from a male donor with HIV.

The chain links TRBV5-1 to TRBJ1-1, with TRBD1 as a possible D gene (5 bases). This CDR3 has 13 amino acids. In germline, CDR1 is SGHRS, CDR2 YFSETQ. V lost 2 bases, J lost 8 bases, and 13 bases lay in between. CDR3 nucleotides: TGCGCCAGCAGCTTTGGAGGGGTCGGAGAAGCTTTCTTT. This sequence encodes CASSFGGVGEAFF.

This clone was found once. The V gene is TRBV2, the J gene TRBJ2-3; D uncertain. CDR3 size: 16 residues. Trimming stripped 4 bases from V and 8 bases from J, with 22 bases between. The germline gives CDR1 SNHLY, CDR2 FYNNEI. CDR3 region: CASSGGLSGPRGTQYF. The CDR3 nucleotides are TGTGCCAGCAGTGGTGGCCTCAGTGGGCCGCGAGGTACGCAGTATTTT. Combining the CDR3 with reference TRBV2 and TRBJ2-3 gives the whole variable domain EPEVTQTPSHQVTQMGQEVILRCVPISNHLYFYWYRQILGQKVEFLVSFYNNEISEKSEIFDDQFSVERPDGSNFTLKIRSTKLEDSAMYFCASSGGLSGPRGTQYFGPGTRLTVL.

The V and J genes are TRBV28 and TRBJ2-7; 8 nucleotides align to TRBD2. V was clipped by 2 bases and J by 6 bases; unmatched bases: 3. Per the germline V gene, CDR1 is MDHEN and CDR2 is SYDVKM. The CDR3 runs 13 residues. CDR3 nucleotides: TGTGCCAGCAGTTTAGGGCTAGCGGGCGAGCAGTACTTC. It is translated as CASSLGLAGEQYF.

Only one count was recorded for this clone. This chain connects TRBV28 to TRBJ2-7; no reliable D call. The CDR3 extends over 14 amino acids. In germline, CDR1 is MDHEN, CDR2 SYDVKM. V was trimmed by 7 bases and J by 1 base, leaving 14 bases between them. The CDR3 DNA reads TGTGCCAGCACCTCTGGCGGCAGATCCTACGAGCAGTACTTC. Translation: CASTSGGRSYEQYF.

CDR3 nucleotides: TGTGCCAGCACCACAGGGGGAGAGACCCAGTACTTC. Protein product: CASTTGGETQYF. V and J are TRBV25-1 and TRBJ2-5; 8 positions match TRBD1. V lost 7 bases and J lost 4; bases outside the gene matches: 2. This CDR3 comprises 12 residues. CDR1 is MGHDK, CDR2 SYGVNS, per germline. Full variable domain (missing parts from reference TRBV25-1 and TRBJ2-5): EADIYQTPRYLVIGTGKKITLECSQTMGHDKMYWYQQDPGMELHLIHYSYGVNSTEKGDLSSESTVSRIRTEHFPLTLESARPSHTSQYLCASTTGGETQYFGPGTRLLVL.

On this clone itself: Other DNA sequences in the same sample also yield this CDR3. V is TRBV11-2 and J is TRBJ2-7, with TRBD2 matching 10 bases. CDR1 and CDR2 from the germline V gene are SGHAT and FQNNGV. CDR3 length: 16 amino acids. V trimming: 6 bases; J trimming: 2 bases; junction bases outside the gene matches: 10. CDR3 DNA sequence: TGTGCCAGCAGTCCTGGAGTAGCGGGAGGCACCTACGAGCAGTACTTC. This gives the protein CASSPGVAGGTYEQYF.

In its sample, this clone was seen once. V is TRBV9 and J is TRBJ2-7; possibly TRBD1 for D (5 bases). The CDR3 has 17 residues. Germline CDR1 is SGDLS and CDR2 is YYNGEE. V shed 0 bases and J shed 3 bases, with 19 bases lying between them. The CDR3 DNA sequence: TGTGCCAGCAGCGTAGAAATTAGGGGCCCTAGGAACTACGAGCAGTACTTC. This gives the protein CASSVEIRGPRNYEQYF.